Below, 2 T cell receptor beta chains from the same sample are listed, as sequenced in a study of blood T cell repertoires in COVID-19. The protocol was immunoSEQ multiplex PCR, while the TCRdb copy is restricted to in-frame clones and leaves out a portion. Among about 410,000 clones, roughly 90% were seen once, and the ten largest hold roughly 1.6%. Source material: peripheral blood. Source of these receptors: a middle-aged woman with COVID-19, enrolled during active disease.

This clone is a singleton in its sample. This chain joins TRBV7-8 and TRBJ2-1; 11 nucleotides match TRBD1. The CDR3 sequence is 16 residues long. With V trimmed by 1 base and J by 8 bases, 7 bases remained unmatched. CDR1 is SGHVS, CDR2 FQNEAQ, per germline. The CDR3 is CASSLGSRTGGDEQFF. The CDR3 DNA reads TGTGCCAGCAGCTTAGGATCCAGGACAGGGGGCGATGAGCAGTTCTTC.

DNA for the CDR3: TGTGCCAGCAGTTACATACCGGCAGGCCGGAATCAGCCCCAGCATTTT. Translated: CASSYIPAGRNQPQHF. The J gene is TRBJ1-5, the V gene TRBV6-2 or TRBV6-3; no clear D. The germline V gene encodes CDR1 MNHEY and CDR2 SVGEGT. Deletions cut 2 bases from V and 4 bases from J, with 15 bases between. The CDR3 covers 16 residues.